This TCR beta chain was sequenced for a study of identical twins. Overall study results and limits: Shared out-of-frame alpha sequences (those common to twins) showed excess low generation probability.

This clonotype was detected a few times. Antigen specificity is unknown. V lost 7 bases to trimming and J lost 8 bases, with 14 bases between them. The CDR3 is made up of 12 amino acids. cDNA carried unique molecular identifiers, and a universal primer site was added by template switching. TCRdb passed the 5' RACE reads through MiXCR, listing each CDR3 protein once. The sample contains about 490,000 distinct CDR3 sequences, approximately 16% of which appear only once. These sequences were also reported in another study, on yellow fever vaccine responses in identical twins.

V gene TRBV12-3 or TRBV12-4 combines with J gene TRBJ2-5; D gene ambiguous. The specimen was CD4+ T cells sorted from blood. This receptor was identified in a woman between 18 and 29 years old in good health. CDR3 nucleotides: TGTGCCAGCACCTCCGTCGGGCTTACCCAGTACTTC. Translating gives CASTSVGLTQYF.